The entry below describes one T cell receptor beta chain. Its antigen is unknown. One base away there is no much larger clone; base qualities are not given. The data originate from a study of T-cell memory formation after mild COVID-19 (dated by TCRdb to the early 2020s). A note on the overall study: TCR sequence clusters from the two donors were largely donor specific. Longitudinal TCRalpha and TCRbeta repertoire sequencing tracked T-cell clones expanding and contracting after mild COVID-19 in a couple of donors. The cohort was made up of two young adult volunteers, one female and one male, who were previously healthy. Results the study describes overall, beyond this receptor: Clones that contracted from day 15 to 85 showed balanced CD4/CD8 phenotypes, whereas a second wave of clones that expanded from day 15 to 37 leaned towards CD4+. Contracting CD4+ clones were found mainly in CM and EM memory subsets, while CD8+ clones were enriched in EMRA. Only a couple of mild cases were covered in the study, and larger cohorts including severe cases with pre-infection samples were considered necessary. SARS-CoV-2 specificity of the second-wave clones peaking on day 37 was not confirmed. Some responding clones were detected in pre-infection memory, suggesting pre-existing cross-reactive memory T cells joined the SARS-CoV-2 response.

Sequencing relied on an Illumina NovaSeq 6000. TCRalpha and TCRbeta cDNA libraries were constructed by 5'RACE with constant-segment primers, with sample barcodes and unique molecular identifiers being introduced. RNA was extracted from every sample with Trizol reagent. Libraries were amplified in two PCR steps, with a second sample barcode and Illumina TruSeq adapters added in the second step. Sequencing of libraries was performed on an Illumina NovaSeq with 2 x 150 bp paired-end reads. In the paper's pipeline: Reads were demultiplexed and collapsed into UMI-guided consensus sequences with migec v1.2.7. Using mixcr v2.1.11, UMI consensuses were aligned to TRA and TRB V and J templates and then assembled into clonotypes. A clonotype was counted as expanded or contracted only if both edgeR and NoisET called the change significant, with noise models trained on biological replicates. For edgeR calls, the cutoffs were a false discovery rate-adjusted p below 0.01 and a log2 fold-change threshold of 1. As an exploratory analysis of dynamics, PCA with hierarchical clustering was applied to max-normalized trajectories of the 1000 most abundant clonotypes. Separately sequenced CD4+ and CD8+ repertoires were used to assign the CD4 or CD8 phenotype of responding clones. TCRdb reprocessed the public reads (quality trimming at Q25 with fastp, clone calling with MiXCR) and kept in-frame beta chains. Identical CDR3 proteins give one entry, which carries the most common genes and DNA. TCRdb assigned the V and J calls; the authors' analysis was not used. Across this sample there are 250,000 to 350,000 distinct CDR3 sequences, with approximately 19% seen only once. Of the sample, 21% falls within the top ten clones.

Trimming removed 7 bases from V and 5 bases from J, leaving 13 bases between the germline ends. Looking up the germline V gene yields CDR1 MNHNS and CDR2 SASEGT. The CDR3, from cysteine to phenylalanine, totals 13 residues. The kept DNA is CDR3 alone, 39 bases in frame from the first base. PBMCs were isolated by Ficoll-Paque density gradient centrifugation. The V and J segments used are TRBV6-1 and TRBJ2-3, and possibly TRBD2, on 5 matching bases. The sample was PBMCs or a T cell subset sorted from them (not recorded which). The clonotype comes from a man younger than 35 who had mild COVID-19 (a few samples of this study predate the infection). The sample titles of this study are shuffled in the database, so cell type and time point are left out; the donor was told from shared clones. At the DNA level, the sequence is TGTGCCAGCACCCACCGAGGGAAAGATACGCAGTATTTT. It codes for CASTHRGKDTQYF.